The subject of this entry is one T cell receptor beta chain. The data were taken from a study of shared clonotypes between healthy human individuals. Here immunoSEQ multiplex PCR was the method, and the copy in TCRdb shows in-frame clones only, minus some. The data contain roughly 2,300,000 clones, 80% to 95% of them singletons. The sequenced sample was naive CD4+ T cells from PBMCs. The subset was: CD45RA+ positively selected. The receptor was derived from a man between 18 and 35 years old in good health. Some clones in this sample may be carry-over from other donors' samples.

In nucleotides, the CDR3 is TGTGCCACCAGCAGAGTAGGACAGGGAAAGGAAAAACTGTTTTTT. Protein: CATSRVGQGKEKLFF. The rearrangement links TRBV15 to TRBJ1-4; 8 bases align to TRBD1. The V and J ends lost 1 base and 8 bases, in that order; junction bases with no gene match: 6. Germline CDR1 is LNHNV and CDR2 is YYDKDF (reference sequence). The CDR3 has 15 amino acids.